The clone carrying this TCR beta chain was observed a few times. The source of the sample is a study of blood T cell repertoires in COVID-19. Across the whole study: From T cells, B-cell-depleted T cells, or PBMCs came the material, which was cDNA or gDNA.

In the original workflow: Amplification of reference gene primers was used by the study to estimate nucleated cell counts. The assay was immunoSEQ multiplex PCR, and TCRdb's table has in-frame clones only and misses some. V and J calls and clone size are those listed in that table; D and trimming were worked out from the DNA. The table includes around 200,000 clones, roughly 81% detected once. Trimming pared 5 bases from V and 0 bases from J, leaving 22 bases between. The CDR3 consists of 18 residues. The germline V gene encodes CDR1 SGHVS and CDR2 FQNEAQ. The V call is TRBV7-8, the J call TRBJ1-1; tentatively, D is TRBD1 (5 bases). The sequenced material came from peripheral blood. This sequence was found in an elderly woman with acute or convalescent COVID-19. The CDR3 spells CASSPGRDSLGVNTEAFF. In DNA form, the CDR3 reads TGTGCCAGCAGCCCCGGTAGGGACTCCCTAGGGGTGAACACTGAAGCTTTCTTT.